The T cell receptor (beta chain) under discussion was sequenced for a study of cytotoxic CD8 clonotypes in ibrutinib-treated CLL (dated by TCRdb to about 2021). For the study in its entirety: The cohort included some 14 treatment-naive and about a dozen relapsed/refractory patients; under 18 were IGHV unmutated. Samples at response were collected after a median of about 13 months of treatment, with a range of roughly 6 to 40 months. An average of around 250,000 productive templates and 94,082 productive rearrangements was obtained per sample. All remission and progressive disease samples were collected while patients were still receiving ibrutinib. Of the approximately 90 participants in the trial, 25 to 30 had longitudinal samples available. Cryopreserved peripheral blood mononuclear cells were obtained before treatment, at response, and at either sustained remission or disease progression. Partial responses were observed in 24 patients and complete responses in 2; after a median follow-up of around 64 months, remission was maintained in approximately 14 patients and progression was observed in about twelve.

About this clone itself: No cognate antigen has been identified for it. No much larger clone exists at a distance of one base, and base qualities are not known.

The paper's findings and limits, for the study overall: Public clonotypes were rare and either shrank or stayed stable during treatment, and the rise in clonality at ibrutinib response reflected expansion of private clonotypes. At baseline, clonality was higher than in age-matched healthy donors and showed a strong correlation with circulating CD8+ T-cell counts. Sampling times were not matched between sustained-remission and progressing patients, and lymph node repertoires were not studied. Clonality rose at ibrutinib response, remained stable during sustained remission, and dropped back toward baseline at progression.

The time point tag for this specimen amounts to: 12 months on ibrutinib. Roughly 2.2 micrograms of genomic DNA were extracted from cryopreserved PBMCs for TCR beta library preparation. High-throughput TCR beta sequencing was performed on longitudinal blood samples from CLL patients receiving ibrutinib monotherapy. The patients were enrolled in a single-center, open-label phase 2 trial of ibrutinib monotherapy. V lost 5 bases and J lost 11 bases; the stretch between them is 15 bases long. CDR3 length: 13 amino acids, cysteine to phenylalanine. The sequence is cut down to CDR3 DNA, 39 bases in frame from base 1. According to the germline V gene (reference sequence), CDR1 reads LNHNV and CDR2 reads YYDKDF. The goal of deep resolution MiSeq sequencing was a depth between 1 in 1 million and 1 in 200,000 T cells, and coverage averaged 10x per clonotype. TCR beta libraries were generated with the immunoSEQ hsTCRB Kit. The study's processing was this. Data were analyzed with ImmunoSEQ Data Assistant and ImmunoSEQ Analyzer, with V, D and J genes assigned per IMGT definitions. Clonality was computed as one minus normalized Shannon entropy of productive rearrangement frequencies, ranging from 0 to 1. Public clonotype analysis was restricted to overrepresented clonotypes comprising at least 0.05% of each patient's repertoire. Approximately 12 age-matched healthy donor repertoires from immuneACCESS were used as controls for clonality. Sourced from immuneACCESS, this table was stored by TCRdb with only in-frame sequences that have V and J called. A share of the clones is absent; for the studies checked, an unresolved V gene accounts for under half, and the remainder has no known explanation. That table gives V, J and clone size, and the DNA gave D and trimming. Here the sample has about 63,000 clones; about three quarters occur a single time. Together, the top ten hold around 43% of the sample.

This TCR came from a human donor with chronic lymphocytic leukemia. This chain is built from TRBV15 and TRBJ1-4, with the D gene uncertain. This specimen consisted of PBMCs, obtained after 12 months of ibrutinib treatment. The nucleotide sequence reads TGTGCCACCAGCGGTCCCCCGCTGCGGAAACTGTTTTTT. It specifies CATSGPPLRKLFF.